The 32 T cell receptor beta chains listed next were all sequenced from one sample in a study of blood T cell repertoires in COVID-19. Sequencing was performed with immunoSEQ multiplex PCR; in TCRdb, only in-frame clones are kept and a portion is missing. The table records some 64,000 clones, approximately 79% of them present only once. The material sequenced was peripheral blood. The receptors were gathered from a man aged 55 to 70 with acute or convalescent COVID-19.

This sequence joins TRBV29-1 and TRBJ2-3; 7 bases are a match to TRBD2. This CDR3 has 11 residues. CDR1 and CDR2 (germline): SQVTM, ANQGSEA. Trimming at V came to 6 bases and at J to 6 bases, leaving 3 bases not matched to a gene. The chain's CDR3 is CSVGLVDTQYF. In DNA, the CDR3 is TGCAGCGTCGGACTAGTGGATACGCAGTATTTT.

The chain links TRBV10-3 to TRBJ2-5; 11 bases fit TRBD2. The CDR3 is made up of 18 amino acids. The junction had 12 bases not matched to a gene; V was cut back by 4 bases and J by 2 bases. Germline V gene lookup returns CDR1 ENHRY and CDR2 SYGVKD. The chain's CDR3 is CAISARGLAAEKQETQYF. CDR3 DNA sequence: TGTGCCATCAGTGCTCGGGGACTAGCGGCCGAAAAACAAGAGACCCAGTACTTC.

This clone was detected once. This chain links TRBV24-1 with TRBJ2-5; 7 bases fit TRBD1. The CDR3 contains 16 residues. The V gene end was trimmed by 5 bases and the J gene end by 2 bases; junction bases not matched to a gene: 10. Germline CDR1 reads KGHDR; CDR2 reads SFDVKD. CDR3 sequence: CATSGQGGWKQETQYF. CDR3 sequence (DNA): TGTGCCACCAGTGGACAGGGCGGATGGAAACAAGAGACCCAGTACTTC.

The CDR3 bases are TGCAGTGCGACGGTGGGGGGCCAGTACTTC. Protein: CSATVGGQYF. This chain uses TRBV20-1 with TRBJ2-5; tentatively, D is TRBD2 (6 bases). The CDR3 consists of 10 residues. Germline V gene sequence: CDR1 DFQATT, CDR2 SNEGSKA (reference sequence). Trimming shortened V by 6 bases and J by 10 bases, and 12 bases separated the two germline ends.

The V and J genes are TRBV6-2 or TRBV6-3 and TRBJ1-2; D uncertain. V lost 4 bases to trimming and J lost 4 bases, with 16 bases between them. Germline V gives CDR1 MNHEY, CDR2 SVGEGT. The CDR3 has 15 amino acids. The CDR3 DNA is TGTGCCAGCAGTTTCCAGCCCCGGGTCCTCTATGGCTACACCTTC. Translating it yields CASSFQPRVLYGYTF.

The CDR3 sequence: CASSALQRQGANEQFF. In DNA form, the CDR3 reads TGTGCCAGTAGTGCCTTACAAAGACAGGGGGCAAATGAGCAGTTCTTC. The V and J genes are TRBV19 and TRBJ2-1, with 10 bases fitting TRBD1. CDR3 size: 16 residues. J gave up 7 bases and V 5 bases, and 11 bases lay outside the gene matches. Per germline, CDR1 LNHDA and CDR2 SQIVND (reference sequence).

V is TRBV20-1 and J is TRBJ1-2, with D unresolved. The CDR3 runs to 12 residues. In germline, CDR1 is DFQATT, CDR2 SNEGSKA (reference sequence). V was trimmed by 3 bases and J by 8 bases, leaving 13 bases between them. DNA for the CDR3: TGCAGTGCTAGTACCGGGGTCGGAGGCTACACCTTC. This translates into CSASTGVGGYTF.

The gene calls are TRBV7-9 and TRBJ1-1; TRBD1 agrees at 8 bases. V dropped 3 bases and J dropped 0; count of bases not matched to a gene: 0. This CDR3 has 14 amino acids. Germline-derived CDR1 and CDR2 are SEHNR and FQNEAQ (reference sequence). CDR3 sequence: CASSLTGVNTEAFF. The CDR3 region has the DNA TGTGCCAGCAGCTTGACAGGGGTGAACACTGAAGCTTTCTTT.

This clone appeared a single time. The CDR3 sequence is CASSLLRDRGYNSPLHF. CDR3 DNA sequence: TGTGCCAGCAGCCTTCTCCGGGACAGGGGTTATAATTCACCCCTCCACTTT. The chain is built from TRBV5-6 and TRBJ1-6; 10 nucleotides line up with TRBD1. V dropped 4 bases and J dropped 4; count of bases not matched to a gene: 8. Germline V gene lookup returns CDR1 SGHDT and CDR2 YYEEEE. The CDR3 is made up of 17 amino acids.

V usage is TRBV29-1 and J usage is TRBJ1-4; tentatively, D is TRBD1 (6 bases). Germline V gene sequence: CDR1 SQVTM, CDR2 ANQGSEA. CDR3 length equals 17 residues. V was clipped by 5 bases and J by 7 bases, with 26 bases between them. CDR3 coding DNA: TGCAGCGTTTTAGGGATACAGGGATCGGCAATCGGTGAAAAACTGTTTTTT. Encoded protein: CSVLGIQGSAIGEKLFF.

The chain links TRBV10-3 to TRBJ1-6; D not resolved. Trimming removed 1 base from V and 7 bases from J, with 11 bases in between. The CDR3 has 15 amino acids. In germline, CDR1 is ENHRY, CDR2 SYGVKD. This CDR3 is CAISEYDSRNSPLHF. The CDR3 region has the DNA TGTGCCATCAGTGAGTACGACTCCCGAAATTCACCCCTCCACTTT.

This rearrangement joins TRBV6-5 to TRBJ2-1, with D possibly TRBD1 on 7 matching bases. The CDR3 totals 14 residues. The ends were cut back, 7 bases at V and 6 bases at J, with 16 bases in the middle. Germline loops: CDR1 MNHEY, CDR2 SVGAGI. The CDR3 spells CASTPGGRGNEQFF. The CDR3 nucleotides are TGTGCCAGCACCCCAGGGGGGCGGGGCAATGAGCAGTTCTTC.

The rearrangement links TRBV5-8 to TRBJ1-6; TRBD1 aligns across 9 bases. With 9 bases clipped from V and 7 bases from J, the junction kept 5 bases outside the gene matches. Germline V lookup: CDR1 SGHTS, CDR2 YDEGEE. This CDR3 contains 13 residues. The chain's CDR3 is CAIPGQGNSPLHF. The CDR3 DNA reads TGTGCCATCCCGGGACAGGGCAATTCACCCCTCCACTTT.

The chain couples TRBV7-6 to TRBJ1-4; D not certain. This CDR3 is 17 amino acids long. Germline loops: CDR1 SGHVS, CDR2 FNYEAQ. Trimming stripped 5 bases from V and 0 bases from J, with 16 bases between. The CDR3 region has the DNA TGTGCCAGCAGCCGATCGAGCCCCGTTGCAACTAATGAAAAACTGTTTTTT. Its translation is CASSRSSPVATNEKLFF.

The sample holds one count of this clone. V and J are TRBV9 and TRBJ1-2; D ambiguous. CDR1 is SGDLS and CDR2 is YYNGEE in the germline V gene. V was shortened by 3 bases and J by 6 bases, with 12 bases between the two germline ends. The CDR3 is 13 amino acids. The CDR3 nucleotides are TGTGCCAGCAGCGAGGATCGGGGAGATGGCTACACCTTC. Protein: CASSEDRGDGYTF.

The CDR3 nucleotides are TGCGCCAGCAGTGATGGCAGGAATGAGCAGTTCTTC. Residues: CASSDGRNEQFF. The chain uses TRBV10-2 and TRBJ2-1; no reliable D call. Germline CDR1 WSHSY, CDR2 SAAADI. The CDR3 covers 12 residues. Trimming cost V 3 bases and J 7 bases, with 7 bases left between them.

Many counts were recorded for this clone. The CDR3 nucleotides are TGTGCCAGCAGTGAAATTAGGAACACCGGGGAGCTGTTTTTT. Translation: CASSEIRNTGELFF. V and J are TRBV2 and TRBJ2-2, with D hard to call. V shed 2 bases and J shed 1 base, with 5 bases lying between them. The V gene's germline CDR1 is SNHLY and CDR2 FYNNEI. The CDR3 contains 14 residues. The full variable domain, with the rest looked up from reference TRBV2 and TRBJ2-2, is EPEVTQTPSHQVTQMGQEVILRCVPISNHLYFYWYRQILGQKVEFLVSFYNNEISEKSEIFDDQFSVERPDGSNFTLKIRSTKLEDSAMYFCASSEIRNTGELFFGEGSRLTVL.

This chain uses TRBV6-6 with TRBJ2-1; 11 positions match TRBD1. The junction had 0 bases not matched to a gene; V was cut back by 6 bases and J by 5 bases. The length of the CDR3 is 13 residues. The germline V gene has CDR1 MNHNY and CDR2 SVGAGI (reference sequence). This CDR3 is CASRGQGDNEQFF. The CDR3 DNA follows: TGTGCCAGCAGGGGACAGGGGGACAATGAGCAGTTCTTC.

The genes are TRBV6-5 and TRBJ2-7; no definite D call. The CDR3 contains 11 residues. V lost 7 bases, J lost 0 bases, and 4 bases lay in between. Germline CDR1 MNHEY, CDR2 SVGAGI. The CDR3 DNA sequence: TGTGCCAGCACCCGCTCCTACGAGCAGTACTTC. Its protein is CASTRSYEQYF.

The J gene is TRBJ2-7, the V gene TRBV5-1; 9 positions match TRBD1. The germline gives CDR1 SGHRS, CDR2 YFSETQ. V lost 4 bases to trimming and J lost 2 bases; unmatched junction nucleotides: 10. The CDR3 is 16 residues long. CDR3 sequence (DNA): TGCGCCAGCAGCAGGACGGGACAGGGCCTAGCCTACGAGCAGTACTTC. Protein product: CASSRTGQGLAYEQYF.

The table lists this clone with a count of one. The rearrangement links TRBV5-4 to TRBJ1-1, with unresolved D. Trimming took 2 bases from V and 5 from J, leaving 16 bases between them. The CDR3 is 15 amino acids. The germline V gene has CDR1 SGHNT and CDR2 YYREEE (reference sequence). In DNA, the CDR3 is TGTGCCAGCAGCTTAGGTGGGGTTCCGGGAACTGAAGCTTTCTTT. Amino acids: CASSLGGVPGTEAFF.

This chain connects TRBV7-8 to TRBJ2-1, with TRBD2 matching 11 bases. With V trimmed by 6 bases and J by 7 bases, 11 bases remained unmatched. The CDR3 covers 16 residues. CDR1 SGHVS and CDR2 FQNEAQ come from the germline V gene. CDR3 amino acids: CASSTFSGRATNEQFF. The CDR3 DNA sequence: TGTGCCAGCAGTACCTTTAGCGGGAGGGCAACGAATGAGCAGTTCTTC.

The chain is built from TRBV5-4 and TRBJ1-1; D not resolved. V lost 3 bases to trimming and J lost 1 base, with 7 bases between them. This CDR3 region has 13 residues. Germline V gene sequence: CDR1 SGHNT, CDR2 YYREEE (reference sequence). CDR3 bases: TGTGCCAGCAGCTCGACACCGAACACTGAAGCTTTCTTT. Amino acids: CASSSTPNTEAFF. The entire variable domain, with the rest obtained from reference TRBV5-4 and TRBJ1-1, is as follows: ETGVTQSPTHLIKTRGQQVTLRCSSQSGHNTVSWYQQALGQGPQFIFQYYREEENGRGNFPPRFSGLQFPNYSSELNVNALELDDSALYLCASSSTPNTEAFFGQGTRLTVV.

The rearrangement joins TRBV3-1 (or the pseudogene TRBV3-2) to TRBJ2-2; D perhaps matches TRBD2 (6 bases). Trimming shortened V by 3 bases and J by 2 bases, and 22 bases separated the two germline ends. The germline gives CDR1 LGHDT, CDR2 YNNKEL (reference sequence). The CDR3 runs to 19 residues. The CDR3 DNA reads as TGTGCCAGCAGCCAGGAAGGGAATTTCTGGGCGGGAAACACCGGGGAGCTGTTTTTT. This codes for CASSQEGNFWAGNTGELFF.

The genes are TRBV19 and TRBJ2-4, with TRBD1 matching 9 bases. With 3 bases clipped from V and 1 base from J, the junction kept 7 bases outside the gene matches. Germline assignment: CDR1 LNHDA and CDR2 SQIVND (reference sequence). The CDR3 covers 17 residues. The CDR3 DNA reads as TGTGCCAGTAGTATTAAAGACAGGGGGGTTGCCAAAAACATTCAGTACTTC. It codes for CASSIKDRGVAKNIQYF.

This chain connects TRBV9 to TRBJ2-4; 8 nucleotides align to TRBD2. Germline CDR1 SGDLS, CDR2 YYNGEE. V gave up 0 bases and J gave up 0 bases; unmatched junction bases: 2. CDR3 length: 16 residues. CDR3 sequence reads: CASSVVAGGAKNIQYF. The CDR3 nucleotides are TGTGCCAGCAGCGTAGTGGCGGGAGGAGCCAAAAACATTCAGTACTTC.

This chain uses TRBV10-1 with TRBJ1-5; TRBD1 agrees at 12 bases. This CDR3 has 18 amino acids. The J segment lost 5 bases and the V segment lost 3 bases, leaving 11 bases of the junction unmatched. Germline V lookup: CDR1 WNHNN, CDR2 SYGVQD (reference sequence). CDR3 coding DNA: TGCGCCAGCAGTGAATCCCGGGACAGGGGGCTGTGGGATCAGCCCCAGCATTTT. This translates into CASSESRDRGLWDQPQHF.

This clone was seen a single time. This chain joins TRBV5-6 and TRBJ1-4; 11 bases agree with TRBD1. The germline V gene has CDR1 SGHDT and CDR2 YYEEEE. V was pared by 3 bases and J by 5 bases, with 6 bases of the junction left unmatched. The CDR3 is made up of 16 amino acids. CDR3: CASSWRGTGGNEKLFF. The CDR3 region has the DNA TGTGCCAGCAGCTGGCGGGGGACAGGGGGAAATGAAAAACTGTTTTTT. Full variable domain (missing parts from reference TRBV5-6 and TRBJ1-4): DAGVTQSPTHLIKTRGQQVTLRCSPKSGHDTVSWYQQALGQGPQFIFQYYEEEERQRGNFPDRFSGHQFPNYSSELNVNALLLGDSALYLCASSWRGTGGNEKLFFGSGTQLSVL.

The J gene is TRBJ1-1, the V gene TRBV7-9, with D uncertain. Germline CDR1 is SEHNR and CDR2 is FQNEAQ (reference sequence). The CDR3 covers 16 residues. V was shortened by 4 bases and J by 3 bases, with 18 bases between the two germline ends. The CDR3 loop reads CASSSPPRRRDTEAFF. The CDR3 DNA reads as TGTGCCAGCAGCTCCCCTCCACGCCGGAGGGACACTGAAGCTTTCTTT.

This chain uses TRBV5-6 with TRBJ2-7, with unresolved D. Trimming took 3 bases from V and 7 from J, leaving 11 bases between them. Germline V CDR1 and CDR2: SGHDT, YYEEEE. The CDR3 sequence is 12 residues long. The CDR3 protein is CASSSLTREQYF. The CDR3 DNA is TGTGCCAGCAGCTCCCTGACGAGGGAGCAGTACTTC.

The chain links TRBV18 to TRBJ1-1; D might be TRBD1 (6 bases). Germline V gives CDR1 KGHSH, CDR2 LQKENI. Trimming removed 3 bases from V and 5 bases from J, with 19 bases in between. The CDR3 is made up of 16 amino acids. CDR3 nucleotides: TGTGCCAGCTCACCCGGATGGGCAGGGGTTGGTACTGAAGCTTTCTTT. It codes for CASSPGWAGVGTEAFF.

The V gene is TRBV28, the J gene TRBJ2-2, with 9 positions matching TRBD1. There are 16 residues in the CDR3. The V gene end was trimmed by 8 bases and the J gene end by 5 bases; junction bases not matched to a gene: 12. CDR1 MDHEN and CDR2 SYDVKM come from the germline V gene. The CDR3 reads CASRSAGQGNTGELFF. For the CDR3, the DNA is TGTGCCAGCCGGTCCGCGGGACAGGGTAATACCGGGGAGCTGTTTTTT. Supplemented by reference TRBV28 and TRBJ2-2, the full variable domain reads DVKVTQSSRYLVKRTGEKVFLECVQDMDHENMFWYRQDPGLGLRLIYFSYDVKMKEKGDIPEGYSVSREKKERFSLILESASTNQTSMYLCASRSAGQGNTGELFFGEGSRLTVL.